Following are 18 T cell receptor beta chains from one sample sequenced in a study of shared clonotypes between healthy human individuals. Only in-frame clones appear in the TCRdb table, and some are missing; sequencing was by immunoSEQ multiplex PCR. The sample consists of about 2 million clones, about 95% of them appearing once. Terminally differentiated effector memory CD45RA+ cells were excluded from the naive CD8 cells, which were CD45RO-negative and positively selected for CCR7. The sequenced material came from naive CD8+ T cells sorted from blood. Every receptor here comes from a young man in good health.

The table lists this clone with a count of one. CDR3 sequence (DNA): TGTGCCAGCAGTGAAGGGCGAGGGAAAGGCTCACCCCTCCACTTT. Protein: CASSEGRGKGSPLHF. The J gene is TRBJ1-6, the V gene TRBV2; D ambiguous. V gave up 1 base and J gave up 10 bases, with 14 bases separating them. CDR3 size: 15 residues. The germline V gene encodes CDR1 SNHLY and CDR2 FYNNEI.

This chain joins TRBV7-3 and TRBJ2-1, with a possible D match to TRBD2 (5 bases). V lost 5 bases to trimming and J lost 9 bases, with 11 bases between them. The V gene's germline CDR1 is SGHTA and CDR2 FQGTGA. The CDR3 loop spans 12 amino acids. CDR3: CASSPSGGEQFF. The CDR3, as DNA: TGTGCCAGCAGCCCCTCCGGAGGTGAGCAGTTCTTC.

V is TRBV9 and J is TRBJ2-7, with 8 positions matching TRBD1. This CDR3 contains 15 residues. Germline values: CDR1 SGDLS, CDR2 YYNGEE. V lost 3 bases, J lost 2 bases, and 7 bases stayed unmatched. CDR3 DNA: TGTGCCAGCAGCGCAACACCGGGACAGGCCTACGAGCAGTACTTC. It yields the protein CASSATPGQAYEQYF.

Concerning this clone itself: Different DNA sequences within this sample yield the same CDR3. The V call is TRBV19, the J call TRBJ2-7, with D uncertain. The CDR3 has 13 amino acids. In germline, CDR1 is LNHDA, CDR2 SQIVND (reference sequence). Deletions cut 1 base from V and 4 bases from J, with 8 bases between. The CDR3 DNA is TGTGCCAGTAGTATAGGGGCATCGTACGAGCAGTACTTC. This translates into CASSIGASYEQYF.

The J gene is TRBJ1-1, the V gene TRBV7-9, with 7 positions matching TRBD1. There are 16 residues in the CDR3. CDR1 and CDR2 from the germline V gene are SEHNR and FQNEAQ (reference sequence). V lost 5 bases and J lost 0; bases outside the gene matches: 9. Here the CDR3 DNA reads TGTGCCAGCAGCCCCCCGACAGGGACTATGAACACTGAAGCTTTCTTT. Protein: CASSPPTGTMNTEAFF.

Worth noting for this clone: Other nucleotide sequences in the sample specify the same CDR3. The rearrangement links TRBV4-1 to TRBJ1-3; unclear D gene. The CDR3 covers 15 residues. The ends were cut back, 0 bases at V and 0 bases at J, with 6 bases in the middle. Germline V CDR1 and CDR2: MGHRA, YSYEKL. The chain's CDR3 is CASSQETSSGNTIYF. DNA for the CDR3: TGCGCCAGCAGCCAAGAGACTAGCTCTGGAAACACCATATATTTT.

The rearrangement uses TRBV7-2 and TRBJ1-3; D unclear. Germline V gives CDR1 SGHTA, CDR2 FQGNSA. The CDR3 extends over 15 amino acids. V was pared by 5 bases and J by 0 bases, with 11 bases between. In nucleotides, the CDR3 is TGTGCCAGCAGCCGCGGCAGAAGCTCTGGAAACACCATATATTTT. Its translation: CASSRGRSSGNTIYF.

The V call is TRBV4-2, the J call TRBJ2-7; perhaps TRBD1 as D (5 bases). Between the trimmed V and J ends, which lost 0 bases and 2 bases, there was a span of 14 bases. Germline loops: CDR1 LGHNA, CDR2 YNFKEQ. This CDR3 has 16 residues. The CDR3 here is CASSQEDRPFAYEQYF. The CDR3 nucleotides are TGTGCCAGCAGCCAAGAAGACAGACCCTTTGCCTACGAGCAGTACTTC.

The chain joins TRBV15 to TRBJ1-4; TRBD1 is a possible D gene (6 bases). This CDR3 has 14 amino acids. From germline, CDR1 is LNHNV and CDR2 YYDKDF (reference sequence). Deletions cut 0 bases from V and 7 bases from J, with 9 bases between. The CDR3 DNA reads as TGTGCCACCAGCAGAGATGGGGGCGTTGAAAAACTGTTTTTT. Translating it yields CATSRDGGVEKLFF.

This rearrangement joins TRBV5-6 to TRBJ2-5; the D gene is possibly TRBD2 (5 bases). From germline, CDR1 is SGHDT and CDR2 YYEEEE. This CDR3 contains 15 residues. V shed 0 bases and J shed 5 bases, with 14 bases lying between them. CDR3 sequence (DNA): TGTGCCAGCAGCTTGGAGGCCGGGGTAGTGGAGACCCAGTACTTC. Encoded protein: CASSLEAGVVETQYF.

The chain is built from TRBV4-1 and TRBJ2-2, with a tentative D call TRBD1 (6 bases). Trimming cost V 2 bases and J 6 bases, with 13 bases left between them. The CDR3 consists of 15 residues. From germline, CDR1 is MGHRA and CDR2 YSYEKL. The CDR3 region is CASSQTGQSAGELFF. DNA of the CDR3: TGCGCCAGCAGCCAAACAGGACAGTCCGCCGGGGAGCTGTTTTTT.

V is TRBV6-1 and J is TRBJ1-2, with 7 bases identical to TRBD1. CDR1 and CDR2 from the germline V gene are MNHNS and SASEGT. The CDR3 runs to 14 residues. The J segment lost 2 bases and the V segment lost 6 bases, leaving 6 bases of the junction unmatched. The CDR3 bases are TGTGCCAGCAGCCCGACAGGGCTAAACTATGGCTACACCTTC. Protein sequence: CASSPTGLNYGYTF.

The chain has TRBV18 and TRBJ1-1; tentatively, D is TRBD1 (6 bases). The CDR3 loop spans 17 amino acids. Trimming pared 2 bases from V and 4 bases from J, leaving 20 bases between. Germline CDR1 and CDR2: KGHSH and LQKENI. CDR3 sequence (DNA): TGTGCCAGCTCACCAAAGGCAGGGGTTGGCAAGGGCACTGAAGCTTTCTTT. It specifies CASSPKAGVGKGTEAFF. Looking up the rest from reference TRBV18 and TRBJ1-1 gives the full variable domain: NAGVMQNPRHLVRRRGQEARLRCSPMKGHSHVYWYRQLPEEGLKFMVYLQKENIIDESGMPKERFSAEFPKEGPSILRIQQVVRGDSAAYFCASSPKAGVGKGTEAFFGQGTRLTVV.

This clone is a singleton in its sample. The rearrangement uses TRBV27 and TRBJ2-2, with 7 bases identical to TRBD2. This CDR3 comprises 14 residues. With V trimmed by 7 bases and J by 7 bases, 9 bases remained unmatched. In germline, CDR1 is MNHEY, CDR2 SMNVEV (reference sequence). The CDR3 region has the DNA TGTGCCAGCACTGACCCTGGGGGGGACGGGGAGCTGTTTTTT. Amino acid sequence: CASTDPGGDGELFF.

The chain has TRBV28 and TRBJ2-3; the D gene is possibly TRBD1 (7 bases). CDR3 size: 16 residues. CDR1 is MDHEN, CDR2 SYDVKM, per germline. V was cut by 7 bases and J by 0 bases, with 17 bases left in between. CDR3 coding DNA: TGTGCCAGCATCTCTCCAGGGGGGTTTAGCACAGATACGCAGTATTTT. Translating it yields CASISPGGFSTDTQYF.

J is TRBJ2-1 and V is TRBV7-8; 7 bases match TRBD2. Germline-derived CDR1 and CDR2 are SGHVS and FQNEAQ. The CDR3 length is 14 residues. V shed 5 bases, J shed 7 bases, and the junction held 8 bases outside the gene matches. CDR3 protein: CASSRMGGKNEQFF. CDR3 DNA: TGTGCCAGCAGCCGGATGGGGGGGAAGAATGAGCAGTTCTTC.

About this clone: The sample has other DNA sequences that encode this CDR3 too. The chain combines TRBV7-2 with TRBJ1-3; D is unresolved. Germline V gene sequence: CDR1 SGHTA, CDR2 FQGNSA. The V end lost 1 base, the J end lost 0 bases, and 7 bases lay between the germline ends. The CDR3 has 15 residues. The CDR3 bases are TGTGCCAGCAGCTTAGACAGAAGCTCTGGAAACACCATATATTTT. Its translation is CASSLDRSSGNTIYF. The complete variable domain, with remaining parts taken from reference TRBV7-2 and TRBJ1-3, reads GAGVSQSPSNKVTEKGKDVELRCDPISGHTALYWYRQSLGQGLEFLIYFQGNSAPDKSGLPSDRFSAERTGGSVSTLTIQRTQQEDSAVYLCASSLDRSSGNTIYFGEGSWLTVV.

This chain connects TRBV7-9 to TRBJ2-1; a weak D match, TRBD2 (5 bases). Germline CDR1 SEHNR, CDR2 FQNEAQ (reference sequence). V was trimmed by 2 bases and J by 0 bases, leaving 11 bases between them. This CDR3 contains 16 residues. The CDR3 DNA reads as TGTGCCAGCAGCTTAAGAAGCGGAAGCTCCTACAATGAGCAGTTCTTC. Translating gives CASSLRSGSSYNEQFF.